This entry describes one TCR beta chain. Its matching antigen is unknown. The entry originates in a study of graft-versus-host responses after intestinal transplantation. Study-level background: Transplantation in recipients was multivisceral, liver-intestinal, or isolated intestinal. After anti-thymocyte globulin induction, recipients took tacrolimus and steroids for about 3 years.

The CDR3 runs 12 residues. The ends were cut back, 5 bases at V and 7 bases at J, with 9 bases in the middle. The germline gives CDR1 SGHRS, CDR2 YFSETQ. Measured with immunoSEQ multiplex PCR; TCRdb has only the in-frame clones, and not every one. The sample includes about 54,000 clones, around 90% seen only once; the top ten take roughly 5.5%. Findings of the study overall: There was an association between peak levels of circulating GvH clones and early post-transplant HvG declines. In recipient marrow, GvH clones were found, and some appeared first in ileum or blood.

This TCR was sampled from a human patient who received an intestinal transplant, so some T cells may come from the graft donor. The sample here was PBMCs, taken more than 650 days after intestinal transplant. J is TRBJ1-4 and V is TRBV5-1; no definite D call. The CDR3 DNA follows: TGCGCCAGCAGTCTTTTGGGTGAAAAACTGTTTTTT. It codes for CASSLLGEKLFF.